Following are 8 T cell receptor beta chains from one sample sequenced in a study of monozygotic twins with inflammatory bowel disease. TCRdb reprocessed the 5' RACE reads; each CDR3 protein has one entry and no DNA is given. The sample includes around 410,000 distinct CDR3 sequences. Material: blood. These receptors originate from a human donor with ulcerative colitis or Crohn's disease, or a healthy co-twin of an affected twin (not recorded which).

CDR3: CASSTGPNTEAFF. The chain couples TRBV5-6 to TRBJ1-1; TCRdb indicates TRBD1, and absent DNA this call remains unverified. The CDR3 runs 13 residues. Germline CDR1 SGHDT, CDR2 YYEEEE.

The J gene is TRBJ2-1, the V gene TRBV5-1; the D call from TCRdb, TRBD2, cannot be confirmed without DNA. Germline V gene lookup returns CDR1 SGHRS and CDR2 YFSETQ. This CDR3 is built from 16 residues. The CDR3 protein is CASSPRGSGGPHEQFF.

V and J are TRBV6-7 and TRBJ1-3; TCRdb names TRBD1, which stays unverified in the absence of DNA. TRBV6-7 is noted as an ORF with a role that remains uncertain. This CDR3 is 18 amino acids long. The CDR3 protein is CASSEARGQGTSGNTIYF.

This chain uses TRBV7-2 with TRBJ2-3; without DNA, the TCRdb call of TRBD1 cannot be checked. CDR3 length equals 16 residues. Germline CDR1 is SGHTA and CDR2 is FQGNSA. CDR3 amino acids: CASSLEERPHTDTQYF. The complete variable domain, with remaining parts taken from reference TRBV7-2 and TRBJ2-3, reads GAGVSQSPSNKVTEKGKDVELRCDPISGHTALYWYRQSLGQGLEFLIYFQGNSAPDKSGLPSDRFSAERTGGSVSTLTIQRTQQEDSAVYLCASSLEERPHTDTQYFGPGTRLTVL.

The V gene is TRBV12-3 or TRBV12-4, the J gene TRBJ1-3; TCRdb's D gene call, TRBD1, goes unchecked for lack of DNA. This CDR3 has 15 residues. The CDR3 loop is CASSPQGSSGNTIYF.

The chain is built from TRBV7-2 and TRBJ2-4; TCRdb reports TRBD1, a call that lacks DNA to check it against. Germline V gives CDR1 SGHTA, CDR2 FQGNSA. The CDR3 extends over 12 amino acids. The CDR3 loop reads CASSPPTNIQYF.

J is TRBJ2-7 and V is TRBV20-1; without DNA, the TCRdb call of TRBD2 cannot be checked. The V gene's germline CDR1 is DFQATT and CDR2 SNEGSKA (reference sequence). This CDR3 is built from 14 residues. CDR3 sequence: CSASGLAGGREQYF.

This chain connects TRBV6-1 to TRBJ2-1; the D gene TCRdb calls, TRBD2, cannot be checked with no DNA. Per germline, CDR1 MNHNS and CDR2 SASEGT. The CDR3 contains 16 residues. The CDR3 sequence is CASSPRGLAGSNEQFF.